Presented here are 11 T cell receptor beta chains from one specimen sequenced in a study of blood T cell repertoires in COVID-19. The protocol was immunoSEQ multiplex PCR, while the TCRdb copy is restricted to in-frame clones and leaves out a portion. This table holds some 67,000 clones, around nine tenths found once. Sequenced input: peripheral blood. The receptors originated from a woman older than 75 with acute or convalescent COVID-19.

This sequence joins TRBV19 and TRBJ2-3; D not resolved. The CDR3 totals 14 residues. Germline V gene sequence: CDR1 LNHDA, CDR2 SQIVND (reference sequence). Trimming left V 3 bases short and J 0 bases short, with 7 bases between. CDR3 nucleotide sequence: TGTGCCAGTAGTATTCGACATAGCACAGATACGCAGTATTTT. Protein product: CASSIRHSTDTQYF.

The CDR3 reads CAWSRGFEYRLSSGNTIYF. The CDR3 nucleotides are TGTGCCTGGAGTAGGGGGTTCGAGTACAGGCTGAGCTCTGGAAACACCATATATTTT. The J gene is TRBJ1-3, the V gene TRBV30; possible D gene TRBD1, 6 bases. The CDR3 sequence is 19 residues long. Germline V gene data show CDR1 as GTSNPN and CDR2 as SVGIG (reference sequence). The V gene lost 2 bases and the J gene lost 0 bases, with 23 bases spanning the gap.

The chain links TRBV7-2 to TRBJ2-3; tentatively, D is TRBD2 (6 bases). Trimming removed 6 bases at V and 4 bases at J, with 11 bases between. The CDR3 extends over 13 amino acids. Germline V gene lookup returns CDR1 SGHTA and CDR2 FQGNSA. The CDR3 DNA is TGTGCCAGCAGAAGTAGCGGATCAGATACGCAGTATTTT. It encodes CASRSSGSDTQYF.

This clone was recorded once. The J gene is TRBJ1-5, the V gene TRBV28; D unclear. Germline-derived CDR1 and CDR2 are MDHEN and SYDVKM. V lost 6 bases and J lost 1, with 25 bases in between. The CDR3 has 19 residues. This chain's CDR3 is CASRLGIGSSSGSNQPQHF. The CDR3 DNA follows: TGTGCCAGCAGGCTTGGAATCGGGAGTTCCTCGGGGAGCAATCAGCCCCAGCATTTT.

CDR3 coding DNA: TGTGCCAGCAGCAGGAAACAGGGTATTGATTCCTATGGCTACACCTTC. Amino acids: CASSRKQGIDSYGYTF. The V and J genes are TRBV21-1 and TRBJ1-2; the table's D call, TRBD1, was not checked against the DNA. TRBV21-1 is a pseudogene. The CDR3 loop spans 16 amino acids.

A few counts support this clone. The gene calls are TRBV6-2 or TRBV6-3 and TRBJ2-3; the D is unclear. CDR1 is MNHEY and CDR2 is SVGEGT in the germline V gene. The V end lost 2 bases, the J end lost 6 bases, and 12 bases lay between the germline ends. This CDR3 is 14 amino acids long. The CDR3 is CASSYDPPRDTQYF. The CDR3 DNA reads as TGTGCCAGCAGTTACGATCCCCCTCGGGATACGCAGTATTTT.

The chain couples TRBV11-2 to TRBJ2-7; possibly TRBD1 for D (5 bases). V lost 8 bases and J 4 bases, leaving 9 bases between the germline ends. Germline assignment: CDR1 SGHAT and CDR2 FQNNGV. The CDR3 contains 11 residues. In nucleotides, the CDR3 is TGTGCCAGCGGCAACAGGTACGAGCAGTACTTC. Protein: CASGNRYEQYF.

The chain links TRBV18 to TRBJ1-1, with D perhaps TRBD1 (6 bases). The CDR3 extends over 14 amino acids. V lost 4 bases to trimming and J lost 8 bases, with 17 bases between them. The germline V gene has CDR1 KGHSH and CDR2 LQKENI. DNA of the CDR3: TGTGCCAGCTCACGACAGACAGGAGGATGGGAAGCTTTCTTT. Amino acids: CASSRQTGGWEAFF.

The V call is TRBV24-1, the J call TRBJ1-5; D is unclear. The CDR3 runs 11 residues. V lost 2 bases and J lost 9, with 4 bases in between. The germline gives CDR1 KGHDR, CDR2 SFDVKD. CDR3 nucleotide sequence: TGTGCCACCAGTGATTCGGGGCCCCAGCATTTT. Its protein is CATSDSGPQHF.

The rearrangement joins TRBV30 to TRBJ1-1; TRBD1 agrees at 9 bases. The germline V gene has CDR1 GTSNPN and CDR2 SVGIG (reference sequence). This CDR3 region has 14 residues. V shed 2 bases and J 4 bases; nucleotides not matched to a gene: 5. The CDR3 protein is CAWSLTGGFTEAFF. DNA for the CDR3: TGTGCCTGGAGTCTTACAGGGGGCTTCACTGAAGCTTTCTTT.

The genes are TRBV27 and TRBJ1-3; TRBD1 aligns across 7 bases. Germline trimming cut 6 bases from V and 4 bases from J; bases unmatched to any gene: 9. The CDR3 runs 15 residues. The V gene's germline CDR1 is MNHEY and CDR2 SMNVEV (reference sequence). The CDR3 protein is CASSGATGYGNTIYF. CDR3 nucleotides: TGTGCCAGCAGCGGGGCGACAGGGTACGGAAACACCATATATTTT.